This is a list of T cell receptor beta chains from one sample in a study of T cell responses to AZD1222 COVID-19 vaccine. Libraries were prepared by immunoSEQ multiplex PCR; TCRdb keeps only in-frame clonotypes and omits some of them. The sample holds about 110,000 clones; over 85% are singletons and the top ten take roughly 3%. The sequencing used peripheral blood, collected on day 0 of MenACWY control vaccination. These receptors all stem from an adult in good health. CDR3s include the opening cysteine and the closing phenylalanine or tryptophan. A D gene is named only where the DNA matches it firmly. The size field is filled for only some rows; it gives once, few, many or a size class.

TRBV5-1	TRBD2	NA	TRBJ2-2	TGCGCCAGCAGCCCGGGACTAGCGGGGGGGCCGACCACCGGGGAGCTGTTTTTT	CASSPGLAGGPTTGELFF
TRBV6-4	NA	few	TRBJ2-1	TGTGCCAGCAGTGACTCGGCGGGGTCAAGCTCCTACAATGAGCAGTTCTTC	CASSDSAGSSSYNEQFF
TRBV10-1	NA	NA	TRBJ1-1	TGCGCCAGCAGTGGCAGGCTGAACACTGAAGCTTTCTTT	CASSGRLNTEAFF
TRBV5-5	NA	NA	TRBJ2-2	TGTGCCAGCAGCCATACTACAGGGAACACCGGGGAGCTGTTTTTT	CASSHTTGNTGELFF
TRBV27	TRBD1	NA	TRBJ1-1	TGTGCCAGCAGTTTCTCGGACAGGTTGAACACTGAAGCTTTCTTT	CASSFSDRLNTEAFF
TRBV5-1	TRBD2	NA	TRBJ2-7	TGCGCCAGCAGCTCCGGCCGACTAGCGGCAAACTACGAGCAGTACTTC	CASSSGRLAANYEQYF
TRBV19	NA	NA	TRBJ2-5	TGTGCCAGTAGCCCCGGACCGCGGGAGACCCAGTACTTC	CASSPGPRETQYF
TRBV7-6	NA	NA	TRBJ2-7	TGTGCCAGCAGCCCTCGTTTACGGACAGACCAAATCCCTTACGAGCAGTACTTC	CASSPRLRTDQIPYEQYF
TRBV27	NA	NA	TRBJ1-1	TGTGCCAGCAGTCAGAGGCGGGGAACTGAAGCTTTCTTT	CASSQRRGTEAFF
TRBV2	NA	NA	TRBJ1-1	TGTGCCAGCACTGGACAGATTGAAGCTTTCTTT	CASTGQIEAFF
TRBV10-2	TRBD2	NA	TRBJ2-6	TGCGCCAGCCGGGAGGTGTTGGCAGGGCCTGATGGGGCCAACGTCCTGACTTTC	CASREVLAGPDGANVLTF
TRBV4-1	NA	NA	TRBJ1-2	TGCGCCAGCAGCCAAGTTACAGGAGCAAACTATGGCTACACCTTC	CASSQVTGANYGYTF
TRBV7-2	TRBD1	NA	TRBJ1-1	TGTGCCAGCAGCACAACCTGGGACAGGGGGTCTGAAGCTTTCTTT	CASSTTWDRGSEAFF
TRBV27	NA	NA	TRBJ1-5	TGTGCCAGCAGTTCCGCCCCTTTCGGACAGCCCCAGCATTTT	CASSSAPFGQPQHF
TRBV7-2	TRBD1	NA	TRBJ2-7	TGTGCCAGCAGCATTGACAGGGTGCGAATCGAGCAGTACTTC	CASSIDRVRIEQYF
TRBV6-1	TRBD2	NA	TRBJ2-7	TGTGCCAGCAGTGAAGATGGCGGGGGGGCCTACGAGCAGTACTTC	CASSEDGGGAYEQYF
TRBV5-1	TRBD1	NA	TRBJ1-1	TGCGCCAGCAGCACAGGGGGCGGGGAAAGGAGCTTCTTT	CASSTGGGERSFF
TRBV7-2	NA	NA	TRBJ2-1	TGTGCCAGCAGCTTACAGGGGGGGGAATACAATGAGCAGTTCTTC	CASSLQGGEYNEQFF
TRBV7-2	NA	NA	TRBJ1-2	TGTGCCAGCAGCTCCCAATCGACGGGCTATGGCTACACCTTC	CASSSQSTGYGYTF
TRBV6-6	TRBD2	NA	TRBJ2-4	TGTGCCAGCAGTTTTTTAGCGGGGGCGATCAAAAACATTCAGTACTTC	CASSFLAGAIKNIQYF
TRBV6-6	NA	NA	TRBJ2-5	TGTGCCAGCAGCCAAATAGGGGAGACCCAGTACTTC	CASSQIGETQYF
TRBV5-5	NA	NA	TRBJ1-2	TGTGCCAGCAGCTCGGACAGCTATGGCTACACCTTC	CASSSDSYGYTF
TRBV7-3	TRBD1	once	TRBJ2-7	TGTGCCAGCAGCCCAACAGGGGGCTACGAGCAGTACTTC	CASSPTGGYEQYF
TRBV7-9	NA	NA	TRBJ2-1	TGTGCCAGCAGCTTAGCAAAGGGTGGTTGGAATGAGCAGTTCTTC	CASSLAKGGWNEQFF
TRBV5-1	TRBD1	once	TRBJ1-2	TGCGCCAGCAGCGATGGAGTTGTGGGACAGGGGGGTGGCTACACCTTC	CASSDGVVGQGGGYTF
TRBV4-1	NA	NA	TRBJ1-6	TGCGCCAGCAGTCACAGCTCCTATAATTCACCCCTCCACTTT	CASSHSSYNSPLHF
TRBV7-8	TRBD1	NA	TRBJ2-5	TGTGCCAGCAGCCGGGGACAGGCACAAGAGACCCAGTACTTC	CASSRGQAQETQYF
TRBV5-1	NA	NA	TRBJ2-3	TGCGCCAGCAGCTATCGGGGGGCCCCCACAGATACGCAGTATTTT	CASSYRGAPTDTQYF
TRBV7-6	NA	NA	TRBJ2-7	TGTGCCAGCAGCACAACAGGGCGCTACGAGCAGTACTTC	CASSTTGRYEQYF
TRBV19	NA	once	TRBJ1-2	TGTGCCAGTAGTATATCAGGGCCGAACTATGGCTACACCTTC	CASSISGPNYGYTF
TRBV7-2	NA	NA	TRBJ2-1	TGTGCCAGCAGCCCTACGCGGGATGAGCAGTTCTTC	CASSPTRDEQFF
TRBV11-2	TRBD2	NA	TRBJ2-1	TGTGCCAGCAGCAAGACTAGCAGCACCTACAATGAGCAGTTCTTC	CASSKTSSTYNEQFF
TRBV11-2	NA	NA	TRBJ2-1	TGTGCCAGCAGCTTAGGGGCGGAAAGCTCCTACAATGAGCAGTTCTTC	CASSLGAESSYNEQFF
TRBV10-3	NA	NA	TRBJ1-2	TGTGCCAGCCGGACGGATAACTATGGCTACACCTTC	CASRTDNYGYTF
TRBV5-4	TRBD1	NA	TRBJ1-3	TGTGCCAGCAGCCCCTTTCAGGGGGAAAGTGGAAACACCATATATTTT	CASSPFQGESGNTIYF
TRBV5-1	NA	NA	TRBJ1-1	TGCGCCAGCAGGCGGGGGACTATGAACACTGAAGCTTTCTTT	CASRRGTMNTEAFF
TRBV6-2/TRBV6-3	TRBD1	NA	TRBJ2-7	TGTGCCAGCAGTGTAGACAGGGGGTTCTACGAGCAGTACTTC	CASSVDRGFYEQYF
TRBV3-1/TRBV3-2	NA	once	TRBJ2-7	TGTGCCAGCAGCCAAAACCCATACTACGAGCAGTACTTC	CASSQNPYYEQYF
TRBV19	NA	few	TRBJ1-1	TGTGCCAGTAGTCTCGAGGACAGCATGAACACTGAAGCTTTCTTT	CASSLEDSMNTEAFF
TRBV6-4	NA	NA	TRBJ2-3	TGTGCCAGCAGTGTACTAGGGGAAGGAGATACGCAGTATTTT	CASSVLGEGDTQYF
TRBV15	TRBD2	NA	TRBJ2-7	TGTGCCACCAGCCGGACTAGCGGGGGGTACGAGCAGTACTTC	CATSRTSGGYEQYF
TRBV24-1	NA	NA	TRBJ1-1	TGTGCCACCAGTGATTCCGGACTTGACACTGAAGCTTTCTTT	CATSDSGLDTEAFF
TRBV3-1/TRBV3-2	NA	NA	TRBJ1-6	TGTGCCAGCAGCCAAGGCCCGCTAAATTCACCCCTCCACTTT	CASSQGPLNSPLHF
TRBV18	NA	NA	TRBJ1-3	TGTGCCAGCTCACCGGGCCCGATCTCTGGAAACACCATATATTTT	CASSPGPISGNTIYF
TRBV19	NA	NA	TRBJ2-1	TGTGCCAGTAGTATAGTCCCTGAGCAGTTCTTC	CASSIVPEQFF
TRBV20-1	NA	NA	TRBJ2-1	TGCAGTGCTAGTTTGGTTGGGGGCGGACAGTTCTTC	CSASLVGGGQFF
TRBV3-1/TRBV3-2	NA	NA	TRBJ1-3	TGTGCCAGCAGCCGAGTGTACACCCACCGGAGCTCTGGAAACACCATATATTTT	CASSRVYTHRSSGNTIYF
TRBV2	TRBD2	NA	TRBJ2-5	TGTGCCAGCAGGGAGACTAGCGGGGGCCAAGAGACCCAGTACTTC	CASRETSGGQETQYF
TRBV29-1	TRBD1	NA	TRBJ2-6	TGCAGCGTGACAGGGGAAGGAGCCCCTCGGGGGGCCAACGTCCTGACTTTC	CSVTGEGAPRGANVLTF
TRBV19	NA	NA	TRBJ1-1	TGTGCCAGTAGTATAACGTTGAACACTGAAGCTTTCTTT	CASSITLNTEAFF
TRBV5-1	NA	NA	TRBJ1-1	TGCGCCAGCAGCTTGGGGACAGTTAACACTGAAGCTTTCTTT	CASSLGTVNTEAFF